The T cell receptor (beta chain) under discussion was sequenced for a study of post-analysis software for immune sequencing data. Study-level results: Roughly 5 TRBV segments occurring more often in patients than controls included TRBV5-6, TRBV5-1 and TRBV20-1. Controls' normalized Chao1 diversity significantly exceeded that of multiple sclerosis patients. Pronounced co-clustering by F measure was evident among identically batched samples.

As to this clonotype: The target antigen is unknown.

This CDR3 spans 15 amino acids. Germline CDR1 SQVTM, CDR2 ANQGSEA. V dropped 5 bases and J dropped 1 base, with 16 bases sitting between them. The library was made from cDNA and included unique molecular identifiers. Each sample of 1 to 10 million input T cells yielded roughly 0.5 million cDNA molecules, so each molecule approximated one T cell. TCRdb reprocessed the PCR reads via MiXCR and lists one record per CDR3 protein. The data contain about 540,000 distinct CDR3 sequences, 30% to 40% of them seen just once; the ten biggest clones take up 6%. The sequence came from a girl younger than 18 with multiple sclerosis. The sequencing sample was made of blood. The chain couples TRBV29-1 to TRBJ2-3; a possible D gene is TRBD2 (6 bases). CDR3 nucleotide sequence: TGCAGCGTTCACCCCCGGGGCGGGGGCACAGATACGCAGTATTTT. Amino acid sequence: CSVHPRGGGTDTQYF.